Detailed here is one TCR beta chain. Antigen unknown. The data were obtained in a study of shared clonotypes between healthy human individuals. The protocol was immunoSEQ multiplex PCR, while the TCRdb copy is restricted to in-frame clones and leaves out a portion. The data contain millions of clones, just over 90% of them singletons. Notes on the study in general: Among a few donors, approximately 5% of naive CD4 clonotypes were found in common.

This clonotype was obtained from a man aged 18-30 years in good health. The material sequenced was naive CD4+ T cells sorted from blood. Noted subset: CD45RA+ positively selected.

In DNA, the CDR3 is TGTGCCAGTACCGTCGACAGGGGGCGCATCGCAGATACGCAGTATTTT. Protein sequence: CASTVDRGRIADTQYF. V is TRBV2 and J is TRBJ2-3; 10 bases align to TRBD1. The V gene's germline CDR1 is SNHLY and CDR2 FYNNEI. The V segment lost 9 bases and the J segment 4 bases; nucleotides outside the gene matches: 13. CDR3 length: 16 residues.